Below, 6 T cell receptor beta chains from the same sample are listed, as sequenced in a study of T cell changes during pregnancy in multiple sclerosis (dated by TCRdb to between 2018 and 2021). The protocol used for the library was the immunoSEQ multiplex PCR assay. As stored in TCRdb, this immuneACCESS dataset retains in-frame rearrangements with V and J assigned. A fraction of the clones does not appear; measured against another copy, unresolved V genes explain less than half of the discrepancy, and the remainder lacks a known reason. For this sample there are roughly 20,000 clones; under 95% appear just once. The ten largest clonotypes hold roughly 0.7% of the sample. The specimen was CD4+ T cells from peripheral blood mononuclear cells, collected in the third trimester of pregnancy. The receptors were gathered from a female donor with multiple sclerosis, enrolled in a pregnancy study.

V and J are TRBV7-2 and TRBJ2-3; 8 positions agree with TRBD2. The CDR3 covers 16 residues. V was pared by 2 bases and J by 6 bases, with 10 bases of the junction left unmatched. Germline V gives CDR1 SGHTA, CDR2 FQGNSA. For the CDR3, the DNA is TGTGCCAGCAGCTTAAGAGGAGCGGGGGTAAGGGATACGCAGTATTTT. Amino acids: CASSLRGAGVRDTQYF.

This rearrangement joins TRBV30 to TRBJ1-6; 9 bases fit TRBD1. From germline, CDR1 is GTSNPN and CDR2 SVGIG (reference sequence). The CDR3 is 14 amino acids. J gave up 13 bases and V 0 bases, and 7 bases lay outside the gene matches. The DNA for the CDR3 is TGTGCCTGGAGTGTACAGGGGGCAGCAGTTCCCCTCCACTTT. Translating it yields CAWSVQGAAVPLHF.

V and J are TRBV5-1 and TRBJ1-1; TRBD1 agrees at 9 bases. Per germline, CDR1 SGHRS and CDR2 YFSETQ. There are 15 residues in the CDR3. V was pared by 0 bases and J by 5 bases, with 5 bases of the junction left unmatched. This CDR3 is CASSLADRGGTEAFF. The CDR3, as DNA: TGCGCCAGCAGCTTGGCTGACAGGGGGGGAACTGAAGCTTTCTTT.

This sequence joins TRBV11-3 and TRBJ2-3; TRBD1 might be the D (5 bases). This CDR3 is built from 15 residues. The germline CDR1 and CDR2 sequences are SGHNT and YENEEA. Trimming stripped 1 base from V and 1 base from J, with 9 bases between. The CDR3 nucleotides are TGTGCCAGCAGCTTAGGGTTGGGGCGCACAGATACGCAGTATTTT. As protein: CASSLGLGRTDTQYF.

This chain links TRBV4-3 with TRBJ1-3; 9 nucleotides agree with TRBD1. After removal of 4 bases from V and 4 bases from J, the junction contained 11 bases not matched to a gene. Per the germline V gene, CDR1 is LGHNA and CDR2 is YSLEER. The CDR3 covers 17 residues. CDR3 DNA: TGCGCCAGCAGCCCCCATCCGGACAGGGGTGCGGGAAACACCATATATTTT. Residues: CASSPHPDRGAGNTIYF.

V is TRBV18 and J is TRBJ2-7; TRBD1 aligns across 7 bases. Germline values: CDR1 KGHSH, CDR2 LQKENI. The CDR3 runs 16 residues. Germline trimming cut 3 bases from V and 2 bases from J; bases unmatched to any gene: 10. Written as DNA, the CDR3 is TGTGCCAGCTCACCCGCCCCGGGACAGTTGACCTACGAGCAGTACTTC. Its translation: CASSPAPGQLTYEQYF.